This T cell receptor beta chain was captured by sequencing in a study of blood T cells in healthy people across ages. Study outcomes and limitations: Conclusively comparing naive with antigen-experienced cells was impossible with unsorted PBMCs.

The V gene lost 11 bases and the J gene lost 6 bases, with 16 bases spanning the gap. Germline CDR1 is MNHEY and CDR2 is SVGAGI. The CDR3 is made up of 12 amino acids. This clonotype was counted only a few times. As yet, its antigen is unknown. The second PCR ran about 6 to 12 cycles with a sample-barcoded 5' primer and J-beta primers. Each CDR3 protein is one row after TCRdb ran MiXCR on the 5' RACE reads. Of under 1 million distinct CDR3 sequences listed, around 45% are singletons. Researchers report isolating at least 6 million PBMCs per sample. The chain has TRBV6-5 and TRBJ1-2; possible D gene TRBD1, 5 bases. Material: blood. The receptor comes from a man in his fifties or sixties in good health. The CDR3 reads CASSQGRHGYTF. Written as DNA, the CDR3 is TGTGCCTCCAGTCAGGGACGCCATGGCTACACCTTC.